Sequencing of this TCR beta chain was carried out in a study of identical twins. Regarding the study as a whole: Some out-of-frame alpha sequences were shared by twins, and these showed excess low generation probability. Abundant beta clonotypes from cord blood bore fewer insertions; memory repertoires lacked this pattern. In beta out-of-frame sequences, the excess sharing between twins was weaker. Analyses based on zero insertions could be partly confounded by invariant MAIT and iNKT cells.

This clonotype was detected ten times or more. No antigen is known for it. TCRdb ran MiXCR on the 5' RACE reads and lists one entry per CDR3 protein. The table records around 160,000 distinct CDR3 sequences, 3.5% of them present only once. The ends lost 6 bases at V and 1 base at J; junction bases unmatched: 10. The CDR3 spans 18 residues. The chain joins TRBV12-3 or TRBV12-4 to TRBJ1-6, with 9 bases lining up with TRBD1. What was sequenced was memory T cells sorted from blood. The receptor was isolated from a man younger than 35 in good health. The CDR3: CASRLEGTGNSYNSPLHF. CDR3 nucleotides: TGTGCCAGCAGGCTCGAGGGGACAGGGAATTCCTATAATTCACCCCTCCACTTT.